This T cell receptor (beta chain) was sequenced for a study of blood T cell repertoires in COVID-19. The protocol was immunoSEQ multiplex PCR, while the TCRdb copy is restricted to in-frame clones and leaves out a portion. The sample records 81,000 or so clones, more than 80% being singletons. The ends lost 0 bases at V and 5 bases at J; junction bases unmatched: 3. In germline, CDR1 is SGHRS, CDR2 YFSETQ. CDR3 length: 16 amino acids. The chain has TRBV5-1 and TRBJ2-5; 14 bases line up with TRBD2. Sequenced sample: peripheral blood. The TCR sequence derives from a human donor in a cohort sampled during active COVID-19. This chain's CDR3 is CASSLERTSGGETQYF. In nucleotides, the CDR3 is TGCGCCAGCAGCTTGGAAAGGACTAGCGGGGGGGAGACCCAGTACTTC.